Shown below are 27 T cell receptor beta chains from a single sample sequenced in a study of identifying expanded T cells in peripheral blood. TCRdb's copy holds only in-frame clones and misses some; the assay was immunoSEQ multiplex PCR. Here the sample spans fewer than 110,000 clones, roughly 89% being singletons. Material for sequencing was blood. Source of these receptors: a person aged 18 to 75 in good health.

The chain employs TRBV28 and TRBJ2-2, with 9 bases that match TRBD2. CDR1 is MDHEN, CDR2 SYDVKM, per germline. CDR3 length equals 15 residues. The junction had 4 bases not matched to a gene; V was cut back by 2 bases and J by 6 bases. The DNA of the CDR3 is TGTGCCAGCAGTTTACGGGGACTAGCCGCCGGGGAGCTGTTTTTT. Encoded protein: CASSLRGLAAGELFF.

The genes are TRBV28 and TRBJ1-1; D is ambiguous. CDR3 length: 12 residues. Germline values: CDR1 MDHEN, CDR2 SYDVKM. Trimming removed 2 bases at V and 5 bases at J, with 6 bases between. CDR3 loop: CASSLVGTEAFF. The CDR3 coding sequence is TGTGCCAGCAGTTTAGTAGGAACTGAAGCTTTCTTT.

The chain combines TRBV19 with TRBJ2-5, with D perhaps being TRBD1 or TRBD2 (5 bases each). V was trimmed by 7 bases and J by 1 base, leaving 16 bases between them. Germline V gives CDR1 LNHDA, CDR2 SQIVND (reference sequence). The CDR3 runs 15 residues. DNA for the CDR3: TGTGCCAGTATGAAAATCGTTGGGGGCCAAGAGACCCAGTACTTC. Protein product: CASMKIVGGQETQYF.

This clone is categorized as large. The chain carries TRBV19 and TRBJ1-2; unclear D gene. V was pared by 7 bases and J by 1 base, with 16 bases between. The CDR3 length is 15 residues. Germline V gene lookup returns CDR1 LNHDA and CDR2 SQIVND (reference sequence). CDR3 amino acids: CASTLDPILNYGYTF. CDR3 bases: TGTGCCAGTACCCTGGACCCTATCCTTAACTATGGCTACACCTTC.

This rearrangement joins TRBV27 to TRBJ2-7; D is undetermined. V was shortened by 2 bases and J by 0 bases, with 8 bases between the two germline ends. This CDR3 is built from 14 residues. CDR1 is MNHEY, CDR2 SMNVEV, per germline (reference sequence). The CDR3 loop is CASSLRVSSYEQYF. CDR3 nucleotide sequence: TGTGCCAGCAGTTTACGTGTCTCCTCCTACGAGCAGTACTTC.

This chain connects TRBV7-9 to TRBJ1-3, with 7 bases identical to TRBD1. CDR3 length: 16 residues. Germline assignment: CDR1 SEHNR and CDR2 FQNEAQ (reference sequence). The ends lost 0 bases at V and 0 bases at J; junction bases unmatched: 2. DNA of the CDR3: TGTGCCAGCAGCTTAGCGGGGACAGTCTCTGGAAACACCATATATTTT. Residues: CASSLAGTVSGNTIYF.

On this clone itself: This sample includes further DNA sequences coding for the same CDR3. J is TRBJ1-2 and V is TRBV4-3; D may be TRBD1 (6 bases). This CDR3 has 14 amino acids. The germline CDR1 and CDR2 sequences are LGHNA and YSLEER. Trimming cost V 4 bases and J 1 base, with 10 bases left between them. The CDR3 reads CASSPTGVNYGYTF. Here the CDR3 DNA reads TGCGCCAGCAGCCCGACAGGAGTTAACTATGGCTACACCTTC.

This chain links TRBV2 with TRBJ1-2, with D unclear. This CDR3 region has 15 residues. Germline V lookup: CDR1 SNHLY, CDR2 FYNNEI. Trimming cost V 3 bases and J 3 bases, with 14 bases left between them. The CDR3 here is CASSEWQADYYGYTF. CDR3 DNA: TGTGCCAGCAGTGAGTGGCAGGCGGACTACTATGGCTACACCTTC.

This chain uses TRBV5-4 with TRBJ2-3, with D tentatively TRBD2 (6 bases). The CDR3 runs to 13 residues. Germline V gene data show CDR1 as SGHNT and CDR2 as YYREEE (reference sequence). The ends were cut back, 3 bases at V and 8 bases at J, with 13 bases in the middle. The CDR3 protein is CASSSHPTSTQYF. Written as DNA, the CDR3 is TGTGCCAGCAGCTCACATCCGACTAGTACGCAGTATTTT. The complete variable domain, with remaining parts taken from reference TRBV5-4 and TRBJ2-3, reads ETGVTQSPTHLIKTRGQQVTLRCSSQSGHNTVSWYQQALGQGPQFIFQYYREEENGRGNFPPRFSGLQFPNYSSELNVNALELDDSALYLCASSSHPTSTQYFGPGTRLTVL.

This clone appeared a single time. The V call is TRBV4-2, the J call TRBJ2-1, with a possible D match to TRBD2 (7 bases). Looked up from germline, CDR1 is LGHNA and CDR2 is YNFKEQ. The CDR3 length is 15 residues. Deletions cut 6 bases from V and 1 base from J, with 13 bases between. The DNA for the CDR3 is TGTGCCAGCAGGCTAGAGGGGGGGTCCTACAATGAGCAGTTCTTC. Translated: CASRLEGGSYNEQFF.

The gene calls are TRBV2 and TRBJ2-5; TRBD1 might be the D (5 bases). Germline values: CDR1 SNHLY, CDR2 FYNNEI. The CDR3 totals 15 residues. V was clipped by 4 bases and J by 5 bases, with 17 bases between them. In nucleotides, the CDR3 is TGTGCCAGCAGTGTAAATAAGGGGTATATCGAGACCCAGTACTTC. Amino acids: CASSVNKGYIETQYF.

The chain is built from TRBV5-1 and TRBJ1-1; D gene ambiguous. CDR1 and CDR2 from the germline V gene are SGHRS and YFSETQ. CDR3 length: 11 amino acids. The germline V and J ends were trimmed by 6 bases and 4 bases, with 7 bases remaining between them. The CDR3 bases are TGCGCCAGCATGGGTGGCACTGAAGCTTTCTTT. As protein: CASMGGTEAFF.

V usage is TRBV7-2 and J usage is TRBJ2-7, with 7 bases lining up with TRBD2. This CDR3 has 17 amino acids. Germline V gene data show CDR1 as SGHTA and CDR2 as FQGNSA. J was trimmed by 4 bases and V by 5 bases; bases with no gene match: 17. CDR3 coding DNA: TGTGCCAGCAGCCTCGCGGACGGCCGGGACTATCCATACGAGCAGTACTTC. Translated, it gives CASSLADGRDYPYEQYF. Drawing the rest from reference TRBV7-2 and TRBJ2-7, the complete variable domain is GAGVSQSPSNKVTEKGKDVELRCDPISGHTALYWYRQSLGQGLEFLIYFQGNSAPDKSGLPSDRFSAERTGGSVSTLTIQRTQQEDSAVYLCASSLADGRDYPYEQYFGPGTRLTVT.

J is TRBJ1-2 and V is TRBV7-9; D unresolved. The CDR3 covers 12 residues. The ends were cut back, 5 bases at V and 5 bases at J, with 9 bases in the middle. CDR1 and CDR2 (germline): SEHNR, FQNEAQ (reference sequence). The CDR3 here is CASSAGRYGYTF. The DNA of the CDR3 is TGTGCCAGCAGCGCGGGAAGGTATGGCTACACCTTC. The full variable domain, with the rest looked up from reference TRBV7-9 and TRBJ1-2, is DTGVSQNPRHKITKRGQNVTFRCDPISEHNRLYWYRQTLGQGPEFLTYFQNEAQLEKSRLLSDRFSAERPKGSFSTLEIQRTEQGDSAMYLCASSAGRYGYTFGSGTRLTVV.

The V gene is TRBV5-1, the J gene TRBJ1-4; 7 bases are a match to TRBD1. The CDR3 loop spans 15 amino acids. With 0 bases clipped from V and 7 bases from J, the junction kept 6 bases outside the gene matches. CDR1 SGHRS and CDR2 YFSETQ come from the germline V gene. CDR3 in DNA: TGCGCCAGCAGCTTGGGAGGGACAGAGGGTGAAAAACTGTTTTTT. Protein sequence: CASSLGGTEGEKLFF.

This chain uses TRBV4-3 with TRBJ2-7; TRBD2 might be the D (5 bases). This CDR3 contains 14 residues. Trimming removed 4 bases at V and 6 bases at J, with 16 bases between. The V gene's germline CDR1 is LGHNA and CDR2 YSLEER. CDR3 region: CASSRYRGSGEQYF. CDR3 nucleotide sequence: TGCGCCAGCAGCCGGTATCGGGGTTCAGGCGAGCAGTACTTC.

As DNA, the CDR3 is TGTGCCAGCAGCTTGCAAGCGGGGGGAGCTTTGACCCAGTACTTC. As protein: CASSLQAGGALTQYF. The V call is TRBV5-4, the J call TRBJ2-5; 9 bases are a match to TRBD2. The trim removed 1 base at V and 7 bases at J, leaving 8 bases unmatched. The CDR3 is 15 amino acids. CDR1 and CDR2 (germline): SGHNT, YYREEE (reference sequence).

The chain carries TRBV4-2 and TRBJ2-7, with D tentatively TRBD1 (5 bases). CDR3 length: 17 residues. The V end lost 3 bases, the J end lost 3 bases, and 21 bases lay between the germline ends. From germline, CDR1 is LGHNA and CDR2 YNFKEQ. In DNA, the CDR3 is TGTGCCAGCAGCCACACCCCGAAAGCGTCAGACAGCTACGAGCAGTACTTC. Encoded protein: CASSHTPKASDSYEQYF.

This chain connects TRBV19 to TRBJ2-1, with D possibly matching TRBD2 (6 bases). The V end was cut by 5 bases, the J end by 1 base, with 6 bases between. CDR1 is LNHDA and CDR2 is SQIVND in the germline V gene (reference sequence). CDR3 length: 13 amino acids. CDR3 DNA sequence: TGTGCCAGTAGTGGGACTTCCTACAATGAGCAGTTCTTC. It codes for CASSGTSYNEQFF.

This clone has a single count. The chain recombines TRBV29-1 with TRBJ2-3; TRBD2 matches at 10 bases. Germline V lookup: CDR1 SQVTM, CDR2 ANQGSEA. V was pared by 6 bases and J by 4 bases, with 10 bases of the junction left unmatched. This CDR3 spans 15 amino acids. The CDR3 loop is CSVSRTSGVPDTQYF. In DNA, the CDR3 is TGCAGCGTCAGTCGTACTAGCGGGGTCCCAGATACGCAGTATTTT.

The chain is built from TRBV4-1 and TRBJ1-1; D is perhaps TRBD1 (5 bases). With 6 bases removed from V and 8 bases from J, the gap between germline ends came to 13 bases. The CDR3 covers 12 residues. From germline, CDR1 is MGHRA and CDR2 YSYEKL. The chain's CDR3 is CASRRGSGEAFF. The CDR3 region has the DNA TGCGCCAGCAGGCGGGGGTCGGGAGAAGCTTTCTTT.

The chain carries TRBV9 and TRBJ2-7, with a possible D match to TRBD2 (6 bases). Deletions cut 0 bases from V and 5 bases from J, with 18 bases between. Per germline, CDR1 SGDLS and CDR2 YYNGEE. The CDR3 runs to 16 residues. The CDR3 DNA reads as TGTGCCAGCAGCGTAGGGAGGGACCCACCTGGGGACGAGCAGTACTTC. Its translation is CASSVGRDPPGDEQYF.

The chain recombines TRBV19 with TRBJ1-1; TRBD1 agrees at 12 bases. With V trimmed by 6 bases and J by 4 bases, 6 bases remained unmatched. The CDR3 runs to 15 residues. CDR1 and CDR2 (germline): LNHDA, SQIVND (reference sequence). The CDR3 is CASRRAGQGATEAFF. As DNA, the CDR3 is TGTGCCAGTAGGCGCGCGGGACAGGGGGCCACTGAAGCTTTCTTT. Supplemented by reference TRBV19 and TRBJ1-1, the full variable domain reads DGGITQSPKYLFRKEGQNVTLSCEQNLNHDAMYWYRQDPGQGLRLIYYSQIVNDFQKGDIAEGYSVSREKKESFPLTVTSAQKNPTAFYLCASRRAGQGATEAFFGQGTRLTVV.

Details on this clone: One end of the junction varies from germline; a read error may be responsible. The V and J genes are TRBV13 and TRBJ2-7, with 9 nucleotides matching TRBD2. The CDR3 consists of 15 residues. CDR1 and CDR2 (germline): PRHDT, FYEKMQ (reference sequence). The DNA for the CDR3 is TGTGCCAGCAGCTTAGGCCGAAGTAGTCTAGCGGGGAGGGACTTC. Protein sequence: CASSLGRSSLAGRDF.

The chain recombines TRBV2 with TRBJ1-5; a weak D match, TRBD1 (6 bases). This CDR3 is built from 15 residues. V was trimmed by 6 bases and J by 6 bases, leaving 18 bases between them. The germline V gene encodes CDR1 SNHLY and CDR2 FYNNEI. The CDR3 DNA sequence: TGTGCCAGCAGCCCAGTGGCAGGGGTTTTTCAGCCCCAGCATTTT. Its translation: CASSPVAGVFQPQHF.

The V gene is TRBV5-8, the J gene TRBJ2-2; maybe TRBD1 (5 bases). The germline V gene has CDR1 SGHTS and CDR2 YDEGEE. V lost 1 base to trimming and J lost 6 bases, with 10 bases between them. CDR3 size: 14 residues. CDR3: CASSLRAGPGELFF. CDR3 sequence (DNA): TGTGCCAGCAGCTTGAGGGCAGGGCCCGGGGAGCTGTTTTTT.

This chain links TRBV5-1 with TRBJ1-2; 7 bases agree with TRBD1. V shed 0 bases and J 9 bases; nucleotides not matched to a gene: 8. This CDR3 contains 14 residues. Germline CDR1 and CDR2: SGHRS and YFSETQ. The CDR3 reads CASSLGQGRGSYTF. The CDR3 bases are TGCGCCAGCAGCTTGGGACAGGGCAGGGGGAGCTACACCTTC.